The 15 T cell receptor beta chains below were found in one sample sequenced in a study of blood T cell repertoires in COVID-19. Sequencing used immunoSEQ multiplex PCR; TCRdb keeps in-frame clones, though not all of them. This sample has about 400,000 clones, with around 86% found just once. Sequencing was done on a sample of peripheral blood. The receptors were gathered from a woman in her twenties or thirties with active or convalescent COVID-19.

The rearrangement links TRBV29-1 to TRBJ1-3; a possible D gene is TRBD1 (5 bases). Trimming removed 4 bases at V and 2 bases at J, with 12 bases between. This CDR3 region has 14 residues. The germline CDR1 and CDR2 sequences are SQVTM and ANQGSEA. DNA of the CDR3: TGCAGCGTTGGTTTAGGGGTGGCTGGAAACACCATATATTTT. Amino acids: CSVGLGVAGNTIYF.

V and J are TRBV19 and TRBJ2-3; D is perhaps TRBD1 (6 bases). CDR3 length equals 14 residues. Germline V CDR1 and CDR2: LNHDA, SQIVND (reference sequence). Trimming shortened V by 3 bases and J by 2 bases, and 9 bases separated the two germline ends. Here the CDR3 DNA reads TGTGCCAGTAGTATCGGACAGCACACAGATACGCAGTATTTT. Encoded protein: CASSIGQHTDTQYF.

The chain employs TRBV10-3 and TRBJ2-3; D ambiguous. The CDR3 has 13 residues. CDR1 and CDR2 from the germline V gene are ENHRY and SYGVKD. Trimming took off 6 bases at V and 0 bases at J, with 7 bases between the two ends. CDR3: CAISLASTDTQYF. The CDR3 DNA reads as TGTGCCATCAGCTTAGCCAGCACAGATACGCAGTATTTT.

The chain recombines TRBV18 with TRBJ1-2; D remains ambiguous. Trimming stripped 1 base from V and 3 bases from J, with 12 bases between. The CDR3 extends over 15 amino acids. Germline CDR1 and CDR2: KGHSH and LQKENI. The CDR3 DNA follows: TGTGCCAGCTCACCACGGGAGGGTATTGACTATGGCTACACCTTC. Translation: CASSPREGIDYGYTF.

The chain links TRBV10-3 to TRBJ1-6, with 7 bases fitting TRBD1. The CDR3 spans 15 residues. CDR1 ENHRY and CDR2 SYGVKD come from the germline V gene. The J segment lost 10 bases and the V segment lost 2 bases, leaving 8 bases of the junction unmatched. The CDR3 DNA reads as TGTGCCATCAGTGAGCTAGGACAGGACCAATCACCCCTCCACTTT. This translates into CAISELGQDQSPLHF.

This chain uses TRBV6-5 with TRBJ2-1, with 10 nucleotides matching TRBD1. The germline V gene has CDR1 MNHEY and CDR2 SVGAGI. With V trimmed by 10 bases and J by 10 bases, 13 bases remained unmatched. The CDR3 loop spans 14 amino acids. The CDR3 reads CATLSGTGEREQFF. CDR3 nucleotide sequence: TGTGCCACCCTATCCGGGACAGGGGAACGCGAGCAGTTCTTC.

The J gene is TRBJ1-2, the V gene TRBV14, with D possibly TRBD1 on 5 matching bases. Germline V gene data show CDR1 as SGHDN and CDR2 as FVKESK. V shed 0 bases and J shed 0 bases, with 11 bases lying between them. This CDR3 spans 16 amino acids. The CDR3 here is CASSQEGGAPNYGYTF. DNA for the CDR3: TGTGCCAGCAGCCAAGAAGGAGGGGCACCTAACTATGGCTACACCTTC.

With respect to this clone: At one end, the junction sequence differs from germline, possibly due to a read error. J is TRBJ2-7 and V is TRBV6-5, with D possibly TRBD1 on 5 matching bases. From germline, CDR1 is MNHEY and CDR2 SVGAGI. The CDR3 spans 13 residues. The CDR3 DNA reads as TGTGCCAGCAGTTACGATAGGGGTTACGGGCAGTACTTC. Its protein product is CASSYDRGYGQYF.

V is TRBV18 and J is TRBJ1-4; TRBD1 aligns across 7 bases. This CDR3 spans 14 amino acids. J was trimmed by 5 bases and V by 5 bases; bases with no gene match: 5. The germline CDR1 and CDR2 sequences are KGHSH and LQKENI. The CDR3 is CASSSNRGNEKLFF. As DNA, the CDR3 is TGTGCCAGCTCATCGAACAGGGGAAATGAAAAACTGTTTTTT.

The chain links TRBV7-8 to TRBJ1-1; D is ambiguous. Germline-derived CDR1 and CDR2 are SGHVS and FQNEAQ. Trimming took 5 bases from V and 1 from J, leaving 5 bases between them. The CDR3 consists of 12 residues. CDR3 coding DNA: TGTGCCAGCAGCCTCTCGAACACTGAAGCTTTCTTT. Protein: CASSLSNTEAFF.

The chain couples TRBV6-5 to TRBJ1-2, with 9 positions matching TRBD1. The ends lost 5 bases at V and 9 bases at J; junction bases unmatched: 7. The CDR3 is 13 amino acids. Germline loops: CDR1 MNHEY, CDR2 SVGAGI. The CDR3 reads CASSRTGEDSYTF. Here the CDR3 DNA reads TGTGCCAGCAGTCGGACAGGGGAGGATAGCTACACCTTC.

The chain links TRBV6-1 to TRBJ1-4; D remains unclear. V was clipped by 2 bases and J by 3 bases, with 22 bases between them. CDR3 length equals 19 residues. Germline CDR1 MNHNS, CDR2 SASEGT. CDR3 DNA sequence: TGTGCCAGCAGTGAATTGAAGCCACCCACCCCCGCGGCTAATGAAAAACTGTTTTTT. This translates into CASSELKPPTPAANEKLFF.

The V gene is TRBV19, the J gene TRBJ1-3; D ambiguous. The CDR3 contains 15 residues. CDR1 LNHDA and CDR2 SQIVND come from the germline V gene (reference sequence). Trimming shortened V by 7 bases and J by 0 bases, and 13 bases separated the two germline ends. Written as DNA, the CDR3 is TGTGCCAGTACCACGACGGGGAGCTCTGGAAACACCATATATTTT. Translation: CASTTTGSSGNTIYF. Complete variable domain (other parts from reference TRBV19 and TRBJ1-3): DGGITQSPKYLFRKEGQNVTLSCEQNLNHDAMYWYRQDPGQGLRLIYYSQIVNDFQKGDIAEGYSVSREKKESFPLTVTSAQKNPTAFYLCASTTTGSSGNTIYFGEGSWLTVV.

The V and J genes are TRBV6-1 and TRBJ1-3; D unclear. This CDR3 has 14 amino acids. Germline CDR1 and CDR2: MNHNS and SASEGT. V shed 3 bases and J shed 4 bases, with 10 bases lying between them. DNA of the CDR3: TGTGCCAGCAGTGAGCGGGGATTCGGAAACACCATATATTTT. It is translated as CASSERGFGNTIYF.

This clone was observed once. The rearrangement uses TRBV7-2 and TRBJ2-1, with 14 positions matching TRBD2. The ends lost 5 bases at V and 1 base at J; junction bases unmatched: 10. CDR1 SGHTA and CDR2 FQGNSA come from the germline V gene. The CDR3 has 19 amino acids. The DNA of the CDR3 is TGTGCCAGCAGCCTCTTGGGACTAGCGGGAGATGCATCCTACAATGAGCAGTTCTTC. Translation: CASSLLGLAGDASYNEQFF.